This T cell receptor beta chain appears in the sequencing data of a study of cytomegalovirus exposure and HLA in healthy donors. Study observations and caveats: Diagnosis of cytomegalovirus status made by the classifier reportedly showed high specificity and sensitivity. In vitro testing confirmed a few CMV-associated chains as specific for CMV antigens. A list of about 160 TCR beta chains associated with cytomegalovirus was given.

This CDR3 is built from 12 residues. Per the germline V gene, CDR1 is LNHDA and CDR2 is SQIVND (reference sequence). The V gene lost 3 bases and the J gene lost 8 bases, with 10 bases spanning the gap. Separation from the roughly 600-subject first cohort characterized the roughly 120-subject validation cohort, to which the donors belonged. About this clone: The antigen is unknown.

Using immunoSEQ multiplex PCR, the repertoire was profiled, and TCRdb retains in-frame clones only, with some absent. The data contain more than 150,000 clones, around 84% of them seen just once; the ten biggest clones take up around 6.7%. The chain combines TRBV19 with TRBJ1-1; no reliable D call. The source is a man aged 18 to 30 in good health and CMV-seropositive. Sequenced: PBMCs. The CDR3 protein is CASSIGGPEAFF. The CDR3 nucleotides read TGTGCCAGTAGTATCGGCGGGCCGGAAGCTTTCTTT.